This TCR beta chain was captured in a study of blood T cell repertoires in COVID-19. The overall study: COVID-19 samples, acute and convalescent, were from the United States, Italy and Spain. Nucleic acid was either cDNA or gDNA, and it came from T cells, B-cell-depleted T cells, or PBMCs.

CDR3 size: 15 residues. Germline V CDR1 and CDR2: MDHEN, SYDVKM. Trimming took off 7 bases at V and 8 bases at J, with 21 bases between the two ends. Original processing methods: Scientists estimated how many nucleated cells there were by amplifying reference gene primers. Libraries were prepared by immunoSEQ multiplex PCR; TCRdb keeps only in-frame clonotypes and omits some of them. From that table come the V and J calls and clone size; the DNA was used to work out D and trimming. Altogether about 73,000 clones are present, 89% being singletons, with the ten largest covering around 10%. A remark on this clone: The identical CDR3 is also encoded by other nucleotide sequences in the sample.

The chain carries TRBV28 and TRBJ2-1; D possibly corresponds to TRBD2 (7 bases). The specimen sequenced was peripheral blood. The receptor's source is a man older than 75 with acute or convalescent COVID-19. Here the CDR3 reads CASIRGGGAVDEQFF. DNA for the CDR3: TGTGCCAGCATCCGGGGAGGGGGGGCCGTGGATGAGCAGTTCTTC.